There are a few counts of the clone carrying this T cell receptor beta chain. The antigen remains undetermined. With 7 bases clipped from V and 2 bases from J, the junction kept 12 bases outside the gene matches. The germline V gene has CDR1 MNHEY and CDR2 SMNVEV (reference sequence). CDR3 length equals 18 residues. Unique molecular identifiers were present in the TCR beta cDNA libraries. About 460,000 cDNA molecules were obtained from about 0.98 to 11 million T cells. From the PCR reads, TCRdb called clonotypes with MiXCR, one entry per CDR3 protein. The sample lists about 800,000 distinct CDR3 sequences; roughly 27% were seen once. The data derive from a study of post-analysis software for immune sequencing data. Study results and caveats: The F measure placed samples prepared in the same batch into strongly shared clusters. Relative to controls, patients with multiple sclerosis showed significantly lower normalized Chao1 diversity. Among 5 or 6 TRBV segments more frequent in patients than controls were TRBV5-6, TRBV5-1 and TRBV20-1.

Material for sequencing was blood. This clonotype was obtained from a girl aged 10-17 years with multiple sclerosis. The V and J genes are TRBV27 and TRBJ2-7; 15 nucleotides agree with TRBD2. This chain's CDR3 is CASIGRRTSGRGPYEQYF. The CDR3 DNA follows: TGTGCCAGCATCGGTAGGAGGACTAGCGGGAGGGGTCCCTACGAGCAGTACTTC.